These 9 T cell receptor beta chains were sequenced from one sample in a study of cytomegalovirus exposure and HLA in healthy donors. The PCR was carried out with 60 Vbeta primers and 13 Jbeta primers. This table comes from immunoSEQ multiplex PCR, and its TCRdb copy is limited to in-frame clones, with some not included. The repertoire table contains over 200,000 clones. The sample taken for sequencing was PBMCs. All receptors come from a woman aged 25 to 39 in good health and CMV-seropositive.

As DNA, the CDR3 is TGTGCCAGTAGTATCGGGACTAGCGGGGCGCTGGAGCAGTACTTC. Translation: CASSIGTSGALEQYF. The rearrangement uses TRBV19 and TRBJ2-7; 13 bases are shared with TRBD2. CDR3 length equals 15 residues. V lost 3 bases to trimming and J lost 7 bases; unmatched junction nucleotides: 6. Germline assignment: CDR1 LNHDA and CDR2 SQIVND (reference sequence). Drawing the rest from reference TRBV19 and TRBJ2-7, the complete variable domain is DGGITQSPKYLFRKEGQNVTLSCEQNLNHDAMYWYRQDPGQGLRLIYYSQIVNDFQKGDIAEGYSVSREKKESFPLTVTSAQKNPTAFYLCASSIGTSGALEQYFGPGTRLTVT.

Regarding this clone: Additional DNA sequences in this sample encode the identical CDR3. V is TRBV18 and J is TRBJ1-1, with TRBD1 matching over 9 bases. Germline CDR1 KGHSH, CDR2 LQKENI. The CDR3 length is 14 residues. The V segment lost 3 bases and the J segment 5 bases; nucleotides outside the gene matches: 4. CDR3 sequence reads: CASSPQGQGTEAFF. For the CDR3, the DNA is TGTGCCAGCTCACCTCAGGGACAGGGTACTGAAGCTTTCTTT.

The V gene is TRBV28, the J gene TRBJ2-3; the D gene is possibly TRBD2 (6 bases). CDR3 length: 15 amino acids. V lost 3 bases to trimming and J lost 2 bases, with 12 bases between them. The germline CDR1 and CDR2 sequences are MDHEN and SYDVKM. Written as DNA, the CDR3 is TGTGCCAGCAGTTTTACGGGACTTGACACAGATACGCAGTATTTT. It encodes CASSFTGLDTDTQYF.

CDR3 in amino acids: CASSTETGGNEKLFF. CDR3 nucleotide sequence: TGTGCCAGCAGTACGGAGACGGGGGGTAATGAAAAACTGTTTTTT. The chain carries TRBV6-5 and TRBJ1-4, with D maybe TRBD1 (5 bases). Germline CDR1 and CDR2: MNHEY and SVGAGI. This CDR3 contains 15 residues. V lost 5 bases and J lost 4, with 14 bases in between.

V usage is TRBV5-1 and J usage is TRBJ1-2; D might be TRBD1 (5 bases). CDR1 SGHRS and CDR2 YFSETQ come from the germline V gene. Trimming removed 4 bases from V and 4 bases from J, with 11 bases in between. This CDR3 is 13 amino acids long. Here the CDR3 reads CASSRGAFYGYTF. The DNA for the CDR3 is TGCGCCAGCAGCCGCGGGGCATTCTATGGCTACACCTTC.

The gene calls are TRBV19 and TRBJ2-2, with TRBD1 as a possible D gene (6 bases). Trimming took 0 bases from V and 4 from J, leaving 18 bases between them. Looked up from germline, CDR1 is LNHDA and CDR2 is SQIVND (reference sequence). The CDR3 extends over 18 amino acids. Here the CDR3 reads CASSIDTGQGWGTGELFF. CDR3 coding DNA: TGTGCCAGTAGTATAGACACAGGGCAGGGCTGGGGCACCGGGGAGCTGTTTTTT.

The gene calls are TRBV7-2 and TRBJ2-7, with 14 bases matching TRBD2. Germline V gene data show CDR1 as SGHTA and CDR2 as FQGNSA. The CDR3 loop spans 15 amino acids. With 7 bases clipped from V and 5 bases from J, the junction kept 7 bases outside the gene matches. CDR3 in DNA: TGTGCCAGCACCCCGGGACTAGCGGGAGCGCACGAGCAGTACTTC. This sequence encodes CASTPGLAGAHEQYF.

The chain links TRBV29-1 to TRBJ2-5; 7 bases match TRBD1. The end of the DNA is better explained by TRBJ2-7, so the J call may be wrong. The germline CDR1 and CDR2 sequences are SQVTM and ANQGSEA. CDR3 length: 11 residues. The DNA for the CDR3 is TGCAGCGTTGGGGACAGCTACGAGCAGTACTTC. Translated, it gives CSVGDSYEQYF.

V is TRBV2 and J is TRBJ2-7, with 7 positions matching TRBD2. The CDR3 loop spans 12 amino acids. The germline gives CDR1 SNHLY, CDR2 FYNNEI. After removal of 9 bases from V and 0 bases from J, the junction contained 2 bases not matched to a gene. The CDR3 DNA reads TGTGCCAGAAGGACTAGCTCCTACGAGCAGTACTTC. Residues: CARRTSSYEQYF.